This TCR beta chain was retrieved from a study of human T cells and chemical hapten exposure. Time point given: patch test 1, 2 weeks after DPC sensitization. Sample treatment: therapeutic diphenylcyclopropenone sensitization with weekly scalp DPC. In the study's own analysis: With a range of roughly 23,224 to 690,600, the median per sample was 95,638 TCRs. TCRdb analysed the RACE reads with MiXCR anew, one entry per CDR3 protein. The V and J calls, along with clone size, are taken from TCRdb and not from the paper's own processing. The sample records more than 150,000 distinct CDR3 sequences, about 15% being singletons. This clonotype was detected a few times. V dropped 3 bases and J dropped 0 bases, with 5 bases sitting between them. CDR3 size: 13 residues. CDR1 LGHDT and CDR2 YNNKEL come from the germline V gene (reference sequence).

The receptor comes from a woman aged 30 to 39 with alopecia areata. Some clones in this sample may be carry-over from other donors' samples. The material sequenced was whole blood, taken in connection with sensitization to the hapten diphenylcyclopropenone (DPC). V gene TRBV3-1 combines with J gene TRBJ1-1; D is uncertain. The CDR3 DNA reads TGTGCCAGCAGCCAGACGCTGAACACTGAAGCTTTCTTT. It encodes CASSQTLNTEAFF. Full variable domain (missing parts from reference TRBV3-1 and TRBJ1-1): DTAVSQTPKYLVTQMGNDKSIKCEQNLGHDTMYWYKQDSKKFLKIMFSYNNKELIINETVPNRFSPKSPDKAHLNLHINSLELGDSAVYFCASSQTLNTEAFFGQGTRLTVV.